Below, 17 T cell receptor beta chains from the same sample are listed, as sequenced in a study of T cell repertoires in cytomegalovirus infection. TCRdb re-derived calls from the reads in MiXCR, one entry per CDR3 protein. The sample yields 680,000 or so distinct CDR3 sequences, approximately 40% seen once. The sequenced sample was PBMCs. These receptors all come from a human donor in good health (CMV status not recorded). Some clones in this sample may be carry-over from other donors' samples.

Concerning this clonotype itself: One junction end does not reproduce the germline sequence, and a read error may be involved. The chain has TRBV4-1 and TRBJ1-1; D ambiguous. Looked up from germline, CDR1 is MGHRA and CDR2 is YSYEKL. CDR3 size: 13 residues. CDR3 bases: TGTGCCAGCAGCCCCTGGATAAACACTGAAGCTTTCTTT. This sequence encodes CASSPWINTEAFF.

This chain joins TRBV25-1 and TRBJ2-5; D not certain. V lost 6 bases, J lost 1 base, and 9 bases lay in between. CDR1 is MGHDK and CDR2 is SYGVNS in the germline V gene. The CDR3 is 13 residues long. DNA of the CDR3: TGTGCCAGCAGCTCGACCAGCCAAGAGACCCAGTACTTC. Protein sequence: CASSSTSQETQYF.

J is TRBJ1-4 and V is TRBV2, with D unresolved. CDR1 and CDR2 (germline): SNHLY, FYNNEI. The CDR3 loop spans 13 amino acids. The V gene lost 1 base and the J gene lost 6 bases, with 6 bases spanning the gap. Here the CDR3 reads CASSEGVHEKLFF. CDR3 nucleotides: TGTGCCAGCAGTGAAGGGGTCCATGAAAAACTGTTTTTT.

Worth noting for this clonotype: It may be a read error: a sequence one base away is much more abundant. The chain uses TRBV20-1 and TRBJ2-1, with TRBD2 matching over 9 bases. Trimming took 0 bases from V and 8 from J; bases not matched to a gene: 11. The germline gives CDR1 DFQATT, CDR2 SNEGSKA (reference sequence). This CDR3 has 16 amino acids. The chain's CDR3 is CSARDGWAGGRDEQFF. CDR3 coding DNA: TGCAGTGCTAGAGATGGGTGGGCGGGGGGGCGGGATGAGCAGTTCTTC.

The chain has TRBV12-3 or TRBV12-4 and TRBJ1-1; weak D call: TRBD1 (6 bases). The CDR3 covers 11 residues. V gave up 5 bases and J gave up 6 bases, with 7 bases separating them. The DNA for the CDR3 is TGTGCCAGCAGTGGGGGGCCTGAAGCTTTCTTT. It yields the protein CASSGGPEAFF.

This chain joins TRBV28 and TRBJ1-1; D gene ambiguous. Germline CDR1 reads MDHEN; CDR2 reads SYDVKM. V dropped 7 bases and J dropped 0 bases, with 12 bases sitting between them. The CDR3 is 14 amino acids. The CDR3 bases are TGTGCCAGCATTTCCAGTGGGCTGAACACTGAAGCTTTCTTT. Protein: CASISSGLNTEAFF.

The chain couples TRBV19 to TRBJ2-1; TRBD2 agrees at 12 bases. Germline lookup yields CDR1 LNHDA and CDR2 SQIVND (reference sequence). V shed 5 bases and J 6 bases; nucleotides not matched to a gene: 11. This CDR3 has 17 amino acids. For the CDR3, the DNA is TGTGCCAGTAGTCCACAAAGTCTAGCGGGGGGGCCCAATGAGCAGTTCTTC. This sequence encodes CASSPQSLAGGPNEQFF.

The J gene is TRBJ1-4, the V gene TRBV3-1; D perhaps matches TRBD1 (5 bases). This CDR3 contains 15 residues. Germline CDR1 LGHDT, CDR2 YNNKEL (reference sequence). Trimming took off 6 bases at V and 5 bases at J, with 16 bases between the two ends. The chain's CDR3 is CASSKGSTRNEKLFF. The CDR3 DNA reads TGTGCCAGCAGTAAGGGGTCAACTCGGAATGAAAAACTGTTTTTT.

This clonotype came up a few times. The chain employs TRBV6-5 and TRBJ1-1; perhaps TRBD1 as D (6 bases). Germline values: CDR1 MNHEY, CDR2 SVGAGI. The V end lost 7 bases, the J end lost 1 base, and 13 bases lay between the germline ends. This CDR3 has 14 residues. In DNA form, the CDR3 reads TGTGCCAGCATCGACACAGGGAGGAACACTGAAGCTTTCTTT. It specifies CASIDTGRNTEAFF.

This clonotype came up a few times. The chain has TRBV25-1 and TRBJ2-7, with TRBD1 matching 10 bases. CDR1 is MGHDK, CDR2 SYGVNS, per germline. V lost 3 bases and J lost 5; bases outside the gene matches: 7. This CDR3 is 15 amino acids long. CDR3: CASSDDRGRVNEQYF. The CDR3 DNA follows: TGTGCCAGCAGTGATGACAGGGGGCGAGTAAACGAGCAGTACTTC.

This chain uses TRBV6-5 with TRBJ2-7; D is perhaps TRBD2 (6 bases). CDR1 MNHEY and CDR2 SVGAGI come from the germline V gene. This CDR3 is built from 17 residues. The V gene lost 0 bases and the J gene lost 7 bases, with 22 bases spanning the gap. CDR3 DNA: TGTGCCAGCAGTTACTCGGGGGGTAGGACGGGGCTTCAAGAGCAGTACTTC. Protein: CASSYSGGRTGLQEQYF.

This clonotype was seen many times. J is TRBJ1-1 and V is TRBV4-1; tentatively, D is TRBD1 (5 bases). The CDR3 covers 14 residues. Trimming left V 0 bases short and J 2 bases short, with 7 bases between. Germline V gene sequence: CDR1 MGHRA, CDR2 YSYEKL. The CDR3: CASSQEWDNTEAFF. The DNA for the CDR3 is TGCGCCAGCAGCCAAGAGTGGGACAACACTGAAGCTTTCTTT.

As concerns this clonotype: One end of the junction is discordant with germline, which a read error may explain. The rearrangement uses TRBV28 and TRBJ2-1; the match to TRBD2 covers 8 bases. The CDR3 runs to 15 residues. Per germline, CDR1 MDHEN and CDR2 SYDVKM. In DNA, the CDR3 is TGTGCCAGCAGCTCACTAGCGGAAATCTACAAGGAGCAGTTCTTC. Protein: CASSSLAEIYKEQFF. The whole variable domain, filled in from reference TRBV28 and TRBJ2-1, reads DVKVTQSSRYLVKRTGEKVFLECVQDMDHENMFWYRQDPGLGLRLIYFSYDVKMKEKGDIPEGYSVSREKKERFSLILESASTNQTSMYLCASSSLAEIYKEQFFGPGTRLTVL.

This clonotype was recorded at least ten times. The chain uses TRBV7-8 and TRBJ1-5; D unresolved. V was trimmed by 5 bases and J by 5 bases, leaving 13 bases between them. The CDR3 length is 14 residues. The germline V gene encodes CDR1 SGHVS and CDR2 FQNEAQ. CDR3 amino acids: CASSRSRRDQPQHF. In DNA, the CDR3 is TGTGCCAGCAGCCGGAGTCGGCGGGATCAGCCCCAGCATTTT.

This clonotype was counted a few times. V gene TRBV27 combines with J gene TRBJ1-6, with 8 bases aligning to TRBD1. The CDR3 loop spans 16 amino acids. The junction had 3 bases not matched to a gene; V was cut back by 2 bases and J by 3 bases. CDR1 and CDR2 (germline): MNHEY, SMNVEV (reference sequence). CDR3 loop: CASSLQGAIYNSPLHF. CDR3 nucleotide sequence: TGTGCCAGCAGTTTACAGGGGGCTATCTATAATTCACCCCTCCACTTT.

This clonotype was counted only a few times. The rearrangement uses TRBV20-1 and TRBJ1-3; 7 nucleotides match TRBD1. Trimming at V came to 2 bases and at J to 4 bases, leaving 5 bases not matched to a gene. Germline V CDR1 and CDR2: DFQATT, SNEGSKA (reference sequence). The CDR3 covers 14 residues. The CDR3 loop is CSARTRTGGNTIYF. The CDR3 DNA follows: TGCAGTGCTAGAACCCGGACAGGAGGAAACACCATATATTTT.

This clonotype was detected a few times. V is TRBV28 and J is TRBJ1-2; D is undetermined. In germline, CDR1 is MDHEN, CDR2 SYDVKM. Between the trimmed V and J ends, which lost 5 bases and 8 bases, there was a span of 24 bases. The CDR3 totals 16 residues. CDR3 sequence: CASSPGSPFFIGGYTF. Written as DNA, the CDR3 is TGTGCCAGCAGTCCAGGCAGCCCCTTCTTTATCGGCGGCTACACCTTC.